The source of this T cell receptor (beta chain) is a study of T cell changes during pregnancy in multiple sclerosis. The CDR3 totals 16 residues. The ends lost 0 bases at V and 4 bases at J; junction bases unmatched: 8. The V gene's germline CDR1 is SGHTA and CDR2 FQGTGA. Clones were read by immunoSEQ multiplex PCR, and TCRdb kept only the in-frame ones, dropping some. The repertoire holds about 42,000 clones, with approximately 92% as singletons. The sequence derives from a female donor in good health, enrolled as a control in a pregnancy study. The source was CD4+ T cells from peripheral blood mononuclear cells, collected after pregnancy. The chain couples TRBV7-3 to TRBJ2-7; 8 bases are a match to TRBD2. CDR3 amino acids: CASSLTLGLEKYEQYF. The CDR3 DNA is TGTGCCAGCAGCTTAACTTTGGGACTAGAGAAATACGAGCAGTACTTC.